The 21 T cell receptor beta chains below come from one sample, sequenced in a study of blood T cell repertoires in COVID-19. Assay: immunoSEQ multiplex PCR; the TCRdb copy retains only in-frame clones and omits some. The sample contains more than 80,000 clones, more than 75% of which appear only once. Sequencing used peripheral blood. The receptors originated from a man aged 35-49 years with acute or convalescent COVID-19.

The count of this clone is one. This chain joins TRBV6-6 and TRBJ1-5; D is possibly TRBD1 (6 bases). CDR3 length: 16 residues. Germline loops: CDR1 MNHNY, CDR2 SVGAGI (reference sequence). V lost 6 bases and J lost 3, with 18 bases in between. The CDR3 region is CASSYLDSLYNQPQHF. The DNA for the CDR3 is TGTGCCAGCAGCTACCTGGACAGCCTCTACAATCAGCCCCAGCATTTT.

V gene TRBV11-2 combines with J gene TRBJ2-1; 9 nucleotides line up with TRBD2. J lost 4 bases, V lost 5 bases, and 9 bases had no gene match. The germline gives CDR1 SGHAT, CDR2 FQNNGV. This CDR3 has 16 residues. Written as DNA, the CDR3 is TGTGCCAGCAGCCCGGGGGCGGGAGGGGAGTACAATGAGCAGTTCTTC. Its protein is CASSPGAGGEYNEQFF.

The V and J genes are TRBV5-1 and TRBJ1-1; TRBD1 matches 7 bases. CDR1 is SGHRS and CDR2 is YFSETQ in the germline V gene. V lost 0 bases and J lost 1; bases outside the gene matches: 9. CDR3 length: 17 amino acids. The CDR3 sequence: CASSLERQGRWNTEAFF. CDR3 nucleotide sequence: TGCGCCAGCAGCTTGGAGAGACAGGGACGCTGGAACACTGAAGCTTTCTTT. Full variable domain (outside the CDR3, taken from reference TRBV5-1 and TRBJ1-1): KAGVTQTPRYLIKTRGQQVTLSCSPISGHRSVSWYQQTPGQGLQFLFEYFSETQRNKGNFPGRFSGRQFSNSRSEMNVSTLELGDSALYLCASSLERQGRWNTEAFFGQGTRLTVV.

This chain joins TRBV3-1 (or the pseudogene TRBV3-2) and TRBJ1-1; D possibly corresponds to TRBD1 (5 bases). The CDR3 has 14 residues. Germline CDR1 reads LGHDT; CDR2 reads YNNKEL (reference sequence). The germline V and J ends were trimmed by 0 bases and 7 bases, with 12 bases remaining between them. The CDR3 DNA is TGTGCCAGCAGCCAAGAAGTCTGGGGGGTTGAAGCTTTCTTT. Protein sequence: CASSQEVWGVEAFF.

The CDR3 DNA is TGCGCCAGCAGCTTGCGTTCAGGAATTGAAAAACTGTTTTTT. Protein: CASSLRSGIEKLFF. The V call is TRBV5-1, the J call TRBJ1-4; D is uncertain. CDR3 length equals 14 residues. Trimming took 1 base from V and 7 from J, leaving 11 bases between them. Germline V CDR1 and CDR2: SGHRS, YFSETQ.

The chain is built from TRBV27 and TRBJ1-5; 8 positions match TRBD1. The length of the CDR3 is 18 residues. The J segment lost 0 bases and the V segment lost 5 bases, leaving 12 bases of the junction unmatched. Germline CDR1 reads MNHEY; CDR2 reads SMNVEV (reference sequence). Here the CDR3 reads CASSPYPWTGNSNQPQHF. The CDR3 DNA is TGTGCCAGCAGTCCATACCCATGGACAGGGAATAGCAATCAGCCCCAGCATTTT.

V gene TRBV10-3 combines with J gene TRBJ2-2; 11 bases are a match to TRBD2. CDR3 length: 16 amino acids. Trimming took 7 bases from V and 2 from J; bases not matched to a gene: 6. Germline CDR1 reads ENHRY; CDR2 reads SYGVKD. In DNA, the CDR3 is TGTGCCATCACCATTAGCGGGGGGGTAAACACCGGGGAGCTGTTTTTT. It codes for CAITISGGVNTGELFF.

This clone appeared a single time. DNA of the CDR3: TGTGCCAGCAGCACGTCTGCGAAAGATACGCAGTATTTT. Its protein is CASSTSAKDTQYF. This sequence joins TRBV11-3 and TRBJ2-3, with D unclear. Germline CDR1 is SGHNT and CDR2 is YENEEA. V lost 5 bases, J lost 5 bases, and 11 bases lay in between. CDR3 size: 13 residues. Together with reference TRBV11-3 and TRBJ2-3, the CDR3 gives the full variable domain: EAGVVQSPRYKIIEKKQPVAFWCNPISGHNTLYWYLQNLGQGPELLIRYENEEAVDDSQLPKDRFSAERLKGVDSTLKIQPAELGDSAVYLCASSTSAKDTQYFGPGTRLTVL.

This chain joins TRBV3-1 (or the pseudogene TRBV3-2) and TRBJ1-6, with TRBD1 matching 7 bases. The CDR3 has 15 residues. V lost 1 base and J lost 9; bases outside the gene matches: 6. Per germline, CDR1 LGHDT and CDR2 YNNKEL (reference sequence). CDR3 region: CASSQGTGAISPLHF. In nucleotides, the CDR3 is TGTGCCAGCAGCCAAGGTACAGGGGCGATTTCACCCCTCCACTTT.

The V call is TRBV6-4, the J call TRBJ1-1; no clear D gene. This CDR3 has 14 residues. Germline V gene lookup returns CDR1 MRHNA and CDR2 SNTAGT. Trimming cost V 3 bases and J 1 base, with 9 bases left between them. The CDR3 DNA follows: TGTGCCAGCAGTGAGGTTTTCGGGAACACTGAAGCTTTCTTT. It codes for CASSEVFGNTEAFF.

The chain employs TRBV5-1 and TRBJ1-5; no definite D call. The V end was cut by 5 bases, the J end by 4 bases, with 16 bases between. Germline lookup yields CDR1 SGHRS and CDR2 YFSETQ. The CDR3 is 15 amino acids. DNA for the CDR3: TGCGCCAGCAGTCCCCGCGGAGAGTCTAATCAGCCCCAGCATTTT. It is translated as CASSPRGESNQPQHF.

The V and J genes are TRBV7-2 and TRBJ2-5; D is undetermined. The CDR3 has 11 amino acids. Germline values: CDR1 SGHTA, CDR2 FQGNSA. V gave up 5 bases and J gave up 4 bases, with 5 bases separating them. CDR3 in amino acids: CASSLLETQYF. For the CDR3, the DNA is TGTGCCAGCAGCCTTCTAGAGACCCAGTACTTC.

This clone has just one count. The rearrangement links TRBV6-5 to TRBJ2-7; the match to TRBD1 covers 7 bases. With 6 bases clipped from V and 3 bases from J, the junction kept 8 bases outside the gene matches. Germline CDR1 and CDR2: MNHEY and SVGAGI. The CDR3 is made up of 14 amino acids. The CDR3 reads CASSQTGAGYEQYF. The CDR3 DNA is TGTGCCAGCAGCCAAACAGGGGCTGGCTACGAGCAGTACTTC.

The CDR3 loop is CASSDSGLGLNEQFF. In DNA, the CDR3 is TGCGCCAGCAGTGATTCAGGACTGGGTCTCAATGAGCAGTTCTTC. The chain combines TRBV10-1 with TRBJ2-1; tentative D call: TRBD2 (5 bases). CDR1 WNHNN and CDR2 SYGVQD come from the germline V gene (reference sequence). CDR3 length: 15 amino acids. The V gene lost 3 bases and the J gene lost 6 bases, with 15 bases spanning the gap.

The chain's CDR3 is CSVEIIPGQGTSNYGYTF. The CDR3 DNA follows: TGCAGCGTCGAGATAATTCCGGGACAGGGAACTTCTAACTATGGCTACACCTTC. The J gene is TRBJ1-2, the V gene TRBV29-1; 9 nucleotides match TRBD1. This CDR3 has 18 amino acids. Losses at the gene ends were 6 bases for V and 0 bases for J; bases not matched to a gene: 17. Germline loops: CDR1 SQVTM, CDR2 ANQGSEA.

In regard to this clone: Compared with germline, one end of the junction differs, possibly owing to a read error. V and J are TRBV7-7 and TRBJ2-3; 11 nucleotides match TRBD2. Germline-derived CDR1 and CDR2 are SSHAT and FNYEAQ (reference sequence). This CDR3 region has 16 residues. CDR3 region: CASSSGPSGGRDTQYF. The CDR3 nucleotides are TGTGCTAGCAGCTCAGGGCCTAGCGGGGGGCGTGATACGCAGTATTTT. The full variable domain, its missing parts supplied by reference TRBV7-7 and TRBJ2-3, is GAGVSQSPRYKVTKRGQDVTLRCDPISSHATLYWYQQALGQGPEFLTYFNYEAQPDKSGLPSDRFSAERPEGSISTLTIQRTEQRDSAMYRCASSSGPSGGRDTQYFGPGTRLTVL.

The rearrangement joins TRBV19 to TRBJ2-3, with 11 bases aligning to TRBD1. CDR1 is LNHDA and CDR2 is SQIVND in the germline V gene (reference sequence). The V segment lost 6 bases and the J segment 1 base; nucleotides outside the gene matches: 9. The CDR3 totals 17 residues. The CDR3 reads CASSRDRGSGGTDTQYF. CDR3 DNA: TGTGCCAGTAGCCGGGACAGGGGGTCAGGTGGCACAGATACGCAGTATTTT.

The chain employs TRBV6-1 and TRBJ1-5, with a tentative D call TRBD1 (5 bases). The CDR3 covers 15 residues. CDR1 is MNHNS, CDR2 SASEGT, per germline. V was shortened by 1 base and J by 4 bases, with 11 bases between the two germline ends. In DNA, the CDR3 is TGTGCCAGCAGTGAAGGTATGGGGGGAAATCAGCCCCAGCATTTT. Amino acid sequence: CASSEGMGGNQPQHF.

This chain joins TRBV7-2 and TRBJ2-1, with 12 bases that match TRBD2. This CDR3 is built from 15 residues. Trimming at V came to 3 bases and at J to 6 bases, leaving 3 bases not matched to a gene. Germline V lookup: CDR1 SGHTA, CDR2 FQGNSA. The CDR3: CASSLLAGGPNEQFF. CDR3 DNA sequence: TGTGCCAGCAGCTTGCTAGCGGGGGGGCCCAATGAGCAGTTCTTC.

This chain connects TRBV6-6 to TRBJ2-3; tentatively, D is TRBD2 (6 bases). Trimming shortened V by 5 bases and J by 8 bases, and 20 bases separated the two germline ends. From germline, CDR1 is MNHNY and CDR2 SVGAGI (reference sequence). CDR3 length equals 15 residues. The CDR3 region is CASSRPGVNVGTQYF. For the CDR3, the DNA is TGTGCCAGCAGTCGCCCGGGGGTTAACGTCGGTACGCAGTATTTT.

The CDR3 reads CATSRGSLAASTDTQYF. The CDR3 DNA reads TGTGCCACCAGCAGAGGGTCTCTAGCAGCTAGCACAGATACGCAGTATTTT. This chain connects TRBV15 to TRBJ2-3; perhaps TRBD2 as D (5 bases). This CDR3 has 17 residues. Germline-derived CDR1 and CDR2 are LNHNV and YYDKDF (reference sequence). Deletions cut 1 base from V and 0 bases from J, with 14 bases between.